This TCR beta chain was captured in a study of blood T cell repertoires in COVID-19. Study at large: Some COVID-19 samples were acute and others convalescent; all came from the United States, Italy and Spain.

The repertoire was sequenced with immunoSEQ multiplex PCR; TCRdb's copy has only in-frame clones and lacks some. The table records about 280,000 clones, over 75% of them present only once. Participants spanned ages about 18 to 100 years and resided in over 20 US areas. Participant-given clinical history determined each cohort assignment. Recovery meant two consecutive negative NP/OP PCR tests, professional clearance, or resolved symptoms. Germline CDR1 reads MNHEY; CDR2 reads SMNVEV (reference sequence). Losses at the gene ends were 3 bases for V and 8 bases for J; bases not matched to a gene: 9. The CDR3 has 15 amino acids.

This sequence joins TRBV27 and TRBJ2-1; TRBD2 agrees at 8 bases. This TCR came from a woman aged 30 to 39 who had recovered from COVID-19. Sequenced sample: PBMCs or T cells enriched from blood (not recorded which). In DNA, the CDR3 is TGTGCCAGCAGTTTTGTGAGCGGGGGAGGTTATGAGCAGTTCTTC. It translates to CASSFVSGGGYEQFF.